Listed here is a single T cell receptor (beta chain). Its antigen is as yet unknown. The sample originates from a study of vaccination effects on CD4 cells after COVID-19. Viral peptide pools were used in the ViraFEST assay to expand antigen-specific CD4+ T cells, and sequencing came afterward. Upon completion of 10 days in culture, CD4+ T cells were isolated. As their vaccination, participants received two doses of either BNT162b2 or mRNA-1273. The healthy vaccine recipients, who had no prior SARS-CoV-2 infection, showed negative nucleocapsid antibodies. General study findings and limits: There was only 1 of 255 vaccine-induced clones in healthy vaccinees that cross-reacted with common cold coronaviruses. Vaccine- and infection-induced clones showed marked clonal contraction late following vaccination.

Sequencing used immunoSEQ multiplex PCR; TCRdb keeps in-frame clones, though not all of them. The sample has roughly 59,000 clones, around 78% seen once; the top ten hold roughly 2%. The sample in question was CD4+ T cells from PBMCs cultured with HCoV-OC43 spike peptides, obtained after COVID-19 vaccination. Subset given: HCoV-OC43 spike overlapping peptide pool stimulation. The TCR sequence derives from a human donor who received a COVID-19 vaccine.

As DNA, the CDR3 is TGCGCCAGCAGCTTACTAGCGGGGAACACCGGGGAGCTGTTTTTT. Translating it yields CASSLLAGNTGELFF. The genes are TRBV5-1 and TRBJ2-2, with 9 bases aligning to TRBD2. The CDR3 sequence is 15 residues long. The V and J ends lost 2 bases and 1 base, in that order; junction bases with no gene match: 0. Germline V lookup: CDR1 SGHRS, CDR2 YFSETQ.